This T cell receptor (beta chain) derives from a study of long-term antiretroviral therapy in people with HIV. Turning to the study itself: The immediate-ART recommendation dates to 2015, and the earliest samples predate it by about a decade. Points from the study as a whole: ART adherence was not documented, and neither viral resistance nor therapy changes had any data. Dominating the repertoire at all time points were the clones that expanded before ART.

With 0 bases clipped from V and 4 bases from J, the junction kept 11 bases outside the gene matches. Germline V gives CDR1 LNHNV, CDR2 YYDKDF (reference sequence). The CDR3 covers 17 residues. Comment on this clone: No antigen is known for it.

Researchers ran immunoSEQ v3.0 at survey level. Here immunoSEQ multiplex PCR was the method, and the copy in TCRdb shows in-frame clones only, minus some. The sample has around 25,000 clones; 85% to 95% are singletons. The sample in question was unsorted PBMCs, obtained roughly 5.1 years after starting antiretroviral therapy. The clonotype comes from a woman aged 50 to 60 with HIV. The V gene is TRBV15, the J gene TRBJ1-2; 7 bases map to TRBD1. CDR3 nucleotide sequence: TGTGCCACCAGCAGAGATCAAGGAGGGGGCGTAGTCTATGGCTACACCTTC. Amino acids: CATSRDQGGGVVYGYTF.